The 8 T cell receptor beta chains in this list originate from one sample, sequenced in a study of shared clonotypes between healthy human individuals. The assay was immunoSEQ multiplex PCR, and TCRdb's table has in-frame clones only and misses some. The sample shows over a million clones, over 95% of them seen only once. Sequenced material: naive CD4+ T cells sorted from blood. Subset meaning: CD45RA+ positively selected. The origin of the receptors is a man under 40 in good health.

V is TRBV5-4 and J is TRBJ2-1; 8 positions agree with TRBD2. The CDR3 has 15 amino acids. Unmatched junction bases numbered 7, after V lost 2 bases and J lost 6 bases. Germline V gives CDR1 SGHNT, CDR2 YYREEE (reference sequence). CDR3 bases: TGTGCCAGCAGCTTAGCGGGAGTCTTGGCCAATGAGCAGTTCTTC. This translates into CASSLAGVLANEQFF.

The chain links TRBV15 to TRBJ2-1; 12 nucleotides match TRBD2. The CDR3 sequence is 17 residues long. Unmatched junction bases numbered 13, after V lost 5 bases and J lost 8 bases. Germline CDR1 reads LNHNV; CDR2 reads YYDKDF (reference sequence). The chain's CDR3 is CATSARSSGRVRDEQFF. The CDR3 DNA reads TGTGCCACCAGCGCCCGGTCTAGCGGGAGGGTGAGGGATGAGCAGTTCTTC.

The rearrangement links TRBV2 to TRBJ2-6; no reliable D call. Trimming removed 9 bases at V and 1 base at J, with 7 bases between. Germline CDR1 is SNHLY and CDR2 is FYNNEI. CDR3 length equals 13 residues. CDR3 residues: CASEISGANVLTF. The CDR3 DNA reads as TGTGCCAGTGAGATATCTGGGGCCAACGTCCTGACTTTC.

V usage is TRBV10-3 and J usage is TRBJ1-2; TRBD1 matches at 9 bases. In germline, CDR1 is ENHRY, CDR2 SYGVKD. The CDR3 runs to 15 residues. The trim removed 5 bases at V and 2 bases at J, leaving 6 bases unmatched. CDR3 nucleotides: TGTGCCATCAGTCCGACAGGGGGATCGAACTATGGCTACACCTTC. This gives the protein CAISPTGGSNYGYTF.

The chain combines TRBV7-9 with TRBJ1-2, with TRBD1 matching 7 bases. The CDR3 extends over 14 amino acids. Germline trimming cut 1 base from V and 8 bases from J; bases unmatched to any gene: 7. Germline CDR1 SEHNR, CDR2 FQNEAQ (reference sequence). The CDR3 loop reads CASSLGQGGRGYTF. CDR3 sequence (DNA): TGTGCCAGCAGCTTAGGACAGGGCGGAAGAGGCTACACCTTC.

This chain joins TRBV28 and TRBJ2-1; TRBD2 might be the D (5 bases). The germline CDR1 and CDR2 sequences are MDHEN and SYDVKM. Trimming removed 6 bases at V and 4 bases at J, with 16 bases between. CDR3 length: 15 residues. DNA for the CDR3: TGTGCCAGCAGCCCACTAGTGGGGAGATACAATGAGCAGTTCTTC. Protein: CASSPLVGRYNEQFF.

This chain connects TRBV27 to TRBJ1-5, with unresolved D. V lost 6 bases to trimming and J lost 4 bases, with 16 bases between them. This CDR3 comprises 15 residues. From germline, CDR1 is MNHEY and CDR2 SMNVEV (reference sequence). CDR3: CASSRFRGENQPQHF. CDR3 sequence (DNA): TGTGCCAGCAGCCGATTCCGTGGGGAGAATCAGCCCCAGCATTTT.

This chain joins TRBV10-3 and TRBJ2-7; TRBD1 aligns across 7 bases. The CDR3 is 16 residues long. Germline CDR1 and CDR2: ENHRY and SYGVKD. With V trimmed by 8 bases and J by 6 bases, 19 bases remained unmatched. The CDR3 here is CAILGTTGLDSGEQYF. CDR3 nucleotides: TGTGCCATCCTGGGGACGACAGGGTTGGACTCCGGCGAGCAGTACTTC.